This T cell receptor (beta chain) was documented in a study of shared clonotypes between healthy human individuals. The study's findings and limits: Rarefaction showed sorted-subset sequencing was incomplete despite large depth. Non-shared clonotypes had lower generation probabilities than those shared by all four donors. Of the naive CD4 clonotypes, about 5.4% were shared across a few donors.

Comment on this clone: The antigen remains unidentified. Other DNA sequences in the sample encode the same CDR3.

Replicate PCRs run on sorted subsets employed approximately 0.2 ug DNA, 30,000 to 35,000 T cell genomes. TCRdb keeps only in-frame clones here, not all; method: immunoSEQ multiplex PCR. The table has approximately 2.1 million clones, over 90% seen once; the top ten hold about 0.39%. This CDR3 has 13 residues. Germline V gives CDR1 MDHEN, CDR2 SYDVKM. The V gene lost 2 bases and the J gene lost 2 bases, with 6 bases spanning the gap. The clonotype comes from a man aged 18 to 30 in good health. Some clones in this sample may be carry-over from other donors' samples. The sequenced sample consisted of naive CD4+ T cells from PBMCs. Sample subset: CD45RA+ positively selected. The chain carries TRBV28 and TRBJ1-2; D remains ambiguous. DNA for the CDR3: TGTGCCAGCAGTTTAGGCCAAAACTATGGCTACACCTTC. Translated, it gives CASSLGQNYGYTF.